This entry concerns a single T cell receptor beta chain. Its binding antigen is unknown. No much larger clone is present one base from it, and per-base qualities are unavailable. TCRbeta CDR3 regions were amplified from genomic DNA using the immunoSEQ Assay, a bias-controlled multiplex PCR. The paper's data handling went like this. The number of nucleated cells in each sample was estimated from the amplification of reference gene primers within the assay. To quantify the absolute abundance of each unique TCRbeta CDR3 rearrangement, sequence reads were collapsed and filtered. For each sample, productive Simpson clonality was calculated as the square root of Simpson's diversity index across productive rearrangements. Not all clones reach the TCRdb copy of this immuneACCESS table, which keeps in-frame sequences only. Checked studies attribute under half of the gap to unresolved V genes and leave the rest unexplained. That table furnishes V, J and clone size, whereas the DNA furnished D and trimming. The sample table lists more than 250,000 clones, approximately 89% of them with a count of one. Jointly, the top ten make up about 2.6% of the sample.

Enrolling through a virtual design, the prospective study's participants ranged in age from roughly 18 to 90 years and lived across roughly 24 United States geographic areas. To assign participants to cohorts, the prospective study relied on clinical history that participants themselves reported in a screening survey and a study questionnaire. For ImmuneRACE Cohort 3, a participant was defined as recovered based on two consecutive negative NP/OP PCR tests, clearance by a healthcare professional, or resolution of symptoms. In the prospective study, whole blood, serum and a nasopharyngeal or oropharyngeal swab were collected from each participant by mobile phlebotomists. Over a roughly 2-month period, participants in the prospective study had the option of providing additional blood draws and questionnaires. Before DNA extraction, blood samples from the prospective study were shipped at room temperature or frozen.

The data stem from a study of blood T cell repertoires in COVID-19 (TCRdb year 2020). Some background on the complete study: The collaborator samples originated in the United States, Italy and Spain and spanned the acute and convalescent phases of COVID-19. The material from the prospective study consisted of cDNA or gDNA derived from T cells, B-cell-depleted T cells, or PBMCs. The dataset comprised deeply sampled blood TCRbeta repertoires from subjects exposed to, actively infected with, or recovered from COVID-19. The repertoires were released in a freely available public database intended as a resource for research on the immune response to SARS-CoV-2. The samples were drawn from two sources: the first 160 participants of the ongoing ImmuneRACE study, and 1,254 subjects contributed by 6 global collaborators. Sample metadata almost always included a de-identified subject ID, COVID-19 status, age in years and sex. HLA class I and class II types, where available, came from metadata supplied by the sample provider rather than from assay-based typing.

Study-wide conclusions, independent of this receptor: The amount of clinical and demographic metadata varied by source and participant and was provided uncurated.

The CDR3 holds 14 amino acids from the cysteine to the phenylalanine. The CDR3 DNA has 42 bases and is translated from base 1. V has 0 bases trimmed and J has 4 bases trimmed; junction bases matching no gene number 1. CDR1 SGHVS and CDR2 FQNEAQ were looked up in the germline V gene. Sequenced input: PBMCs or T cells enriched from blood (not recorded which). The sequence joins TRBV7-8 to TRBJ1-2, with TRBD1 matching 8 junction bases. The TCR comes from a woman in her late teens or twenties who had recovered from COVID-19. The CDR3 sequence is CASSLATGGYGYTF. At the DNA level, the sequence is TGTGCCAGCAGCTTAGCAACAGGGGGCTATGGCTACACCTTC.